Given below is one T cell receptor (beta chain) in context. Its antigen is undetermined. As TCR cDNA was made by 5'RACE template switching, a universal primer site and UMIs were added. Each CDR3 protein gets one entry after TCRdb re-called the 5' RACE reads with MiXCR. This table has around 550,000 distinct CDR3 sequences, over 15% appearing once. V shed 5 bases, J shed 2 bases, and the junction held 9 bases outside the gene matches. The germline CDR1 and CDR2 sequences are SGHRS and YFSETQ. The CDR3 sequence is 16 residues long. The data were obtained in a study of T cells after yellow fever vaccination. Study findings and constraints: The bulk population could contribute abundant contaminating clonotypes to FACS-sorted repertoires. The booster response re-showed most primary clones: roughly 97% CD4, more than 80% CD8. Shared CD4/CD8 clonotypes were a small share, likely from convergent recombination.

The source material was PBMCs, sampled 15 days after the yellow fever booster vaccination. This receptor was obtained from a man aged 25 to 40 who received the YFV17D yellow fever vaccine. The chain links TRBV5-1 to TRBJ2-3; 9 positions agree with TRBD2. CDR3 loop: CASRPRTSVPTDTQYF. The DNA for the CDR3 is TGCGCCAGCAGACCAAGGACTAGCGTCCCCACAGATACGCAGTATTTT.